These 2 T cell receptor beta chains were sequenced from one sample in a study of blood T cell repertoires in COVID-19. Clones were sequenced by immunoSEQ multiplex PCR, and TCRdb holds only the in-frame ones, with some missing. The sample lists about 310,000 clones, roughly 87% seen once, with 1% in the top ten. Input material: peripheral blood. These receptor sequences come from a man in his fifties with active or convalescent COVID-19.

The count of this clone is one. The gene calls are TRBV5-6 and TRBJ1-1; TRBD1 is a possible D gene (6 bases). Per germline, CDR1 SGHDT and CDR2 YYEEEE. This CDR3 has 15 amino acids. V dropped 6 bases and J dropped 4 bases, with 19 bases sitting between them. The CDR3 sequence is CASTLSGGVSTEAFF. DNA for the CDR3: TGTGCCAGCACCCTATCGGGGGGCGTCAGCACTGAAGCTTTCTTT.

V gene TRBV12-3 or TRBV12-4 combines with J gene TRBJ1-1; a weak D match, TRBD1 (5 bases). The length of the CDR3 is 12 residues. With 6 bases removed from V and 8 bases from J, the gap between germline ends came to 13 bases. CDR3 loop: CASSPGRGEAFF. The CDR3 nucleotides are TGTGCCAGCAGCCCAGGGAGGGGCGAAGCTTTCTTT.